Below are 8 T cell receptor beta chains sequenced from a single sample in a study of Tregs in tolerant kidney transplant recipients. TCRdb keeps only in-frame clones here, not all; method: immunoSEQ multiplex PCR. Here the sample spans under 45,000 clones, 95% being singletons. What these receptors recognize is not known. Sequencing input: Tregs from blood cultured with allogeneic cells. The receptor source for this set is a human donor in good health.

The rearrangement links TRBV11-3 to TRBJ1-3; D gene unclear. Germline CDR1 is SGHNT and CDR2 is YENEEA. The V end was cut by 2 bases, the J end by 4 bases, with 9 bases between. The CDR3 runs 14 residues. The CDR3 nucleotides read TGTGCCAGCAGCTTACGCGAGGAGGGAAACACCATATATTTT. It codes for CASSLREEGNTIYF.

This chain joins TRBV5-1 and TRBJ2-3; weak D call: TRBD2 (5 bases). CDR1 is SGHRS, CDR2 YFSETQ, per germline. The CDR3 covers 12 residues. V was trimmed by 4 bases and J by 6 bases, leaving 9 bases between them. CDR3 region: CASSRIADTQYF. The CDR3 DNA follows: TGCGCCAGCAGCCGTATAGCGGATACGCAGTATTTT.

CDR3: CASSLVQGEAFF. CDR3 nucleotides: TGCGCCAGCAGCTTGGTGCAGGGTGAAGCTTTCTTT. The chain combines TRBV5-1 with TRBJ1-1, with TRBD1 as a possible D gene (5 bases). Germline CDR1 reads SGHRS; CDR2 reads YFSETQ. V was pared by 0 bases and J by 7 bases, with 7 bases between. The CDR3 totals 12 residues.

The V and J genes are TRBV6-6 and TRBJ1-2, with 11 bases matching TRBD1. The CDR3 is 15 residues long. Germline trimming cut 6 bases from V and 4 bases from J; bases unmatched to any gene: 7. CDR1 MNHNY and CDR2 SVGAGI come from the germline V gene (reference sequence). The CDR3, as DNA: TGTGCCAGCAGGGCCCGGGACAGGGGGGTCTATGGCTACACCTTC. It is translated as CASRARDRGVYGYTF.

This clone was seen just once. The CDR3 DNA sequence: TGCGCCAGCAGTGGTGTAGCGGGGGGGCTCGGCGAGCAGTACTTC. This gives the protein CASSGVAGGLGEQYF. The chain employs TRBV10-2 and TRBJ2-7; TRBD2 agrees at 11 bases. Per the germline V gene, CDR1 is WSHSY and CDR2 is SAAADI. The ends lost 4 bases at V and 6 bases at J; junction bases unmatched: 8. The CDR3 runs to 15 residues.

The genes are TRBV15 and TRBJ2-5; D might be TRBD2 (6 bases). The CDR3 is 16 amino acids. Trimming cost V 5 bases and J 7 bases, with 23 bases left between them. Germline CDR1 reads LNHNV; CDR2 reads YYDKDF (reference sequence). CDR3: CATSESGLTLPGTQYF. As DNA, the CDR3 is TGTGCCACCAGCGAGTCTGGACTAACCCTACCGGGGACCCAGTACTTC.

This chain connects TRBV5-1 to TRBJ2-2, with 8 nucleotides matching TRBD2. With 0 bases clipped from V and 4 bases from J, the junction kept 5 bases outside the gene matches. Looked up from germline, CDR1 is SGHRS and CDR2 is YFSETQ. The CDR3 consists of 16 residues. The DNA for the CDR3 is TGCGCCAGCAGCTTGGTGGCTAGCGGGCCCACCGGGGAGCTGTTTTTT. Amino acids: CASSLVASGPTGELFF. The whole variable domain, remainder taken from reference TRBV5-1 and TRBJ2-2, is KAGVTQTPRYLIKTRGQQVTLSCSPISGHRSVSWYQQTPGQGLQFLFEYFSETQRNKGNFPGRFSGRQFSNSRSEMNVSTLELGDSALYLCASSLVASGPTGELFFGEGSRLTVL.

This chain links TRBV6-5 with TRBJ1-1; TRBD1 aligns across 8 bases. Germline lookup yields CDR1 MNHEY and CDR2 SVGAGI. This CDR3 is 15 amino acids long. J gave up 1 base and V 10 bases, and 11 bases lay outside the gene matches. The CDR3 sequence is CATSGRGTGNTEAFF. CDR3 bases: TGTGCCACCTCTGGTCGAGGGACAGGGAACACTGAAGCTTTCTTT.